What follows are 27 T cell receptor beta chains derived from one specimen sequenced in a study of OX40 agonist ivuxolimab in advanced cancers. Method: immunoSEQ multiplex PCR; TCRdb's copy keeps in-frame clones and lacks some. The table shows approximately 130,000 clones, with approximately 94% occurring only once. The sequencing here drew on CD4+ or CD8+ T cells sorted from blood, taken in a trial of the OX40 agonist ivuxolimab. The receptors were sampled from an adult with an advanced solid tumor such as melanoma, head and neck, liver or kidney cancer.

J is TRBJ2-3 and V is TRBV4-1; D unclear. The CDR3 covers 20 residues. V shed 4 bases and J shed 0 bases, with 26 bases lying between them. Per the germline V gene, CDR1 is MGHRA and CDR2 is YSYEKL. CDR3 in amino acids: CASSPRRGTQSGSSTDTQYF. In DNA, the CDR3 is TGCGCCAGCAGCCCCCGGCGCGGCACGCAAAGTGGGTCTAGCACAGATACGCAGTATTTT.

The V and J genes are TRBV9 and TRBJ1-3; the D is unclear. The CDR3 length is 13 residues. The germline gives CDR1 SGDLS, CDR2 YYNGEE. Trimming removed 0 bases at V and 1 base at J, with 2 bases between. In nucleotides, the CDR3 is TGTGCCAGCAGCGTAGAATCTGGAAACACCATATATTTT. Translation gives CASSVESGNTIYF.

This clone has a single count. The V and J genes are TRBV19 and TRBJ1-3, with D possibly being TRBD1 (5 bases). Germline V CDR1 and CDR2: LNHDA, SQIVND (reference sequence). The CDR3 totals 13 residues. The V gene lost 7 bases and the J gene lost 0 bases, with 7 bases spanning the gap. This CDR3 is CASIGGSGNTIYF. The CDR3 DNA sequence: TGTGCCAGTATCGGGGGCTCTGGAAACACCATATATTTT.

The chain couples TRBV4-3 to TRBJ2-7; a weak D match, TRBD1 (5 bases). The CDR3 spans 17 residues. Trimming stripped 0 bases from V and 3 bases from J, with 18 bases between. Germline assignment: CDR1 LGHNA and CDR2 YSLEER. CDR3 region: CASSQDMVSQDYYEQYF. CDR3 DNA sequence: TGCGCCAGCAGCCAAGATATGGTGTCACAGGATTACTACGAGCAGTACTTC.

V and J are TRBV2 and TRBJ2-7; TRBD1 agrees at 9 bases. This CDR3 comprises 15 residues. CDR1 is SNHLY and CDR2 is FYNNEI in the germline V gene. With V trimmed by 5 bases and J by 0 bases, 5 bases remained unmatched. DNA of the CDR3: TGTGCCAGCAGTTCCGGGACAGGGCCCTCCTACGAGCAGTACTTC. It encodes CASSSGTGPSYEQYF.

The chain combines TRBV19 with TRBJ1-2, with 10 bases fitting TRBD1. The CDR3 runs to 16 residues. Germline CDR1 is LNHDA and CDR2 is SQIVND (reference sequence). Trimming cost V 3 bases and J 7 bases; bases outside gene matches: 11. The CDR3 sequence: CASSIMGWDRGIGYTF. CDR3 sequence (DNA): TGTGCCAGTAGTATCATGGGATGGGACAGGGGTATTGGCTACACCTTC.

V and J are TRBV25-1 and TRBJ2-7, with TRBD2 identical over 7 bases. The CDR3 sequence is 13 residues long. V lost 3 bases and J lost 3; bases outside the gene matches: 2. In germline, CDR1 is MGHDK, CDR2 SYGVNS. CDR3 residues: CASSDGGSYEQYF. The CDR3, as DNA: TGTGCCAGCAGTGACGGGGGGAGCTACGAGCAGTACTTC.

The rearrangement links TRBV7-2 to TRBJ1-1; no clear D gene. CDR1 SGHTA and CDR2 FQGNSA come from the germline V gene. V lost 1 base and J 0 bases, leaving 9 bases between the germline ends. The CDR3 spans 15 residues. CDR3 DNA: TGTGCCAGCAGCTTAGATCTCAGTATGAACACTGAAGCTTTCTTT. It translates to CASSLDLSMNTEAFF.

The chain links TRBV9 to TRBJ2-5; D is ambiguous. The CDR3 is 15 residues long. The germline V gene encodes CDR1 SGDLS and CDR2 YYNGEE. V was cut by 0 bases and J by 1 base, with 10 bases left in between. The CDR3 is CASSVVERAQETQYF. The CDR3 nucleotides are TGTGCCAGCAGCGTAGTCGAGCGTGCCCAAGAGACCCAGTACTTC.

The chain uses TRBV9 and TRBJ2-1, with TRBD2 matching over 8 bases. Germline loops: CDR1 SGDLS, CDR2 YYNGEE. V shed 4 bases and J 12 bases; nucleotides not matched to a gene: 15. This CDR3 comprises 15 residues. The CDR3 protein is CASSPIGGGQIAQFF. The CDR3 region has the DNA TGTGCCAGCAGCCCCATCGGGGGGGGGCAAATTGCGCAGTTCTTC.

The chain carries TRBV6-6 and TRBJ2-7, with no clear D. The CDR3 consists of 16 residues. Germline CDR1 and CDR2: MNHNY and SVGAGI (reference sequence). V lost 0 bases, J lost 2 bases, and 14 bases lay in between. DNA of the CDR3: TGTGCCAGCAGTTACTCGGGTGGGCAGGCGGCCTACGAGCAGTACTTC. Translated, it gives CASSYSGGQAAYEQYF.

V gene TRBV7-2 combines with J gene TRBJ2-4; the D is unclear. From germline, CDR1 is SGHTA and CDR2 FQGNSA. Trimming shortened V by 0 bases and J by 7 bases, and 10 bases separated the two germline ends. The CDR3 covers 14 residues. The CDR3 spells CASSLAAVGNIQYF. CDR3 nucleotide sequence: TGTGCCAGCAGCTTAGCCGCTGTTGGGAACATTCAGTACTTC.

The chain employs TRBV5-1 and TRBJ1-2, with a weak D call TRBD1 (6 bases). Germline loops: CDR1 SGHRS, CDR2 YFSETQ. The CDR3 has 14 residues. V was cut by 4 bases and J by 7 bases, with 17 bases left in between. CDR3 residues: CASSITGTNSGYTF. CDR3 in DNA: TGCGCCAGCAGCATTACCGGGACAAATTCTGGCTACACCTTC.

The count of this clone is one. The chain combines TRBV27 with TRBJ2-6; D not resolved. CDR1 and CDR2 (germline): MNHEY, SMNVEV (reference sequence). The CDR3 extends over 17 amino acids. The V and J ends lost 2 bases and 0 bases respectively, with 11 bases between them. The CDR3 here is CASSLNVLSSGANVLTF. Here the CDR3 DNA reads TGTGCCAGCAGTTTAAACGTTTTGAGCTCTGGGGCCAACGTCCTGACTTTC.

This chain joins TRBV5-6 and TRBJ2-4; D gene unclear. The V end was cut by 0 bases, the J end by 8 bases, with 9 bases between. CDR1 is SGHDT, CDR2 YYEEEE, per germline. This CDR3 spans 13 amino acids. This CDR3 is CASSLGGLDIQYF. The CDR3 DNA is TGTGCCAGCAGCTTGGGGGGTTTGGACATTCAGTACTTC.

This sequence joins TRBV9 and TRBJ2-3, with 9 bases fitting TRBD1. J lost 4 bases, V lost 2 bases, and 8 bases had no gene match. The length of the CDR3 is 16 residues. CDR1 is SGDLS and CDR2 is YYNGEE in the germline V gene. The CDR3 reads CASSVFLGTGSDTQYF. The CDR3 DNA reads as TGTGCCAGCAGCGTGTTTTTGGGGACAGGGTCAGATACGCAGTATTTT. The complete variable domain, with remaining parts taken from reference TRBV9 and TRBJ2-3, reads DSGVTQTPKHLITATGQRVTLRCSPRSGDLSVYWYQQSLDQGLQFLIQYYNGEERAKGNILERFSAQQFPDLHSELNLSSLELGDSALYFCASSVFLGTGSDTQYFGPGTRLTVL.

The chain joins TRBV10-3 to TRBJ2-3; 7 bases agree with TRBD1. V was clipped by 5 bases and J by 5 bases; unmatched bases: 7. Germline V CDR1 and CDR2: ENHRY, SYGVKD. This CDR3 is built from 14 residues. The CDR3 DNA follows: TGTGCCATCAGTTGGGGGACAGAAGAAGATACGCAGTATTTT. Protein: CAISWGTEEDTQYF.

In its sample, this clone was seen once. The V and J genes are TRBV7-2 and TRBJ2-6; D assignment may be TRBD1 or TRBD2 (5 bases each). Germline lookup yields CDR1 SGHTA and CDR2 FQGNSA. V lost 5 bases, J lost 2 bases, and 16 bases lay in between. This CDR3 comprises 17 residues. The CDR3 region is CASSPTPLGAGANVLTF. The CDR3, as DNA: TGTGCCAGCAGCCCGACCCCTCTGGGGGCTGGGGCCAACGTCCTGACTTTC.

This clone was seen a single time. The chain carries TRBV7-8 and TRBJ2-1; possibly TRBD1 or TRBD2 for D (11 bases each). Between the trimmed V and J ends, which lost 3 bases and 10 bases, there was a span of 34 bases. The CDR3 totals 20 residues. Looked up from germline, CDR1 is SGHVS and CDR2 is FQNEAQ. CDR3 protein: CASSFLDRGPTSGRMGEQFF. In DNA, the CDR3 is TGTGCCAGCAGCTTCCTGGACAGGGGGCCTACTAGCGGGAGAATGGGGGAGCAGTTCTTC.

The J gene is TRBJ2-7, the V gene TRBV10-3; D possibly corresponds to TRBD1 (6 bases). V lost 0 bases and J 4 bases, leaving 10 bases between the germline ends. Germline V gene data show CDR1 as ENHRY and CDR2 as SYGVKD. The CDR3 covers 14 residues. CDR3 loop: CAISESIRGYEQYF. The DNA of the CDR3 is TGTGCCATCAGTGAGTCGATCAGGGGTTACGAGCAGTACTTC.

This chain joins TRBV5-5 and TRBJ1-1, with D perhaps matching TRBD1 (6 bases). The germline CDR1 and CDR2 sequences are SGHKS and YYEKEE (reference sequence). Trimming took off 0 bases at V and 4 bases at J, with 13 bases between the two ends. The CDR3 totals 15 residues. CDR3 in DNA: TGTGCCAGCAGCTTGGCCGGGGGCAGGGGCACTGAAGCTTTCTTT. Its translation: CASSLAGGRGTEAFF.

To note about this clone: Other nucleotide sequences from this sample produce the same CDR3. The chain carries TRBV28 and TRBJ2-1, with TRBD2 identical over 12 bases. The J segment lost 7 bases and the V segment lost 5 bases, leaving 9 bases of the junction unmatched. Germline V gene data show CDR1 as MDHEN and CDR2 as SYDVKM. The CDR3 sequence is 16 residues long. CDR3 sequence: CASSPSTSGSGNEQFF. The CDR3 DNA reads as TGTGCCAGCAGTCCCTCGACTAGCGGGAGCGGGAATGAGCAGTTCTTC.

V gene TRBV25-1 combines with J gene TRBJ1-3; tentative D call: TRBD1 (6 bases). The CDR3 consists of 16 residues. V gave up 6 bases and J gave up 0 bases, with 15 bases separating them. CDR1 is MGHDK and CDR2 is SYGVNS in the germline V gene. The CDR3 nucleotides are TGTGCCAGCAGCCCGTTGGGGGCCCGCTCTGGAAACACCATATATTTT. Amino acid sequence: CASSPLGARSGNTIYF.

This chain joins TRBV18 and TRBJ1-2; D is unresolved. The V gene lost 2 bases and the J gene lost 4 bases, with 14 bases spanning the gap. Germline V gives CDR1 KGHSH, CDR2 LQKENI. The CDR3 totals 15 residues. The CDR3 coding sequence is TGTGCCAGCTCACCATTCCAGAGGGAATCCTATGGCTACACCTTC. Residues: CASSPFQRESYGYTF.

V is TRBV7-2 and J is TRBJ1-1; tentative D call: TRBD1 (6 bases). V lost 2 bases, J lost 1 base, and 8 bases lay in between. This CDR3 has 14 amino acids. Germline CDR1 is SGHTA and CDR2 is FQGNSA. CDR3 amino acids: CASSLQQGNTEAFF. The CDR3 bases are TGTGCCAGCAGCTTACAACAGGGGAACACTGAAGCTTTCTTT.

The chain joins TRBV7-2 to TRBJ2-4, with D perhaps matching TRBD2 (5 bases). The CDR3 has 12 residues. Germline V lookup: CDR1 SGHTA, CDR2 FQGNSA. The germline V and J ends were trimmed by 6 bases and 13 bases, with 16 bases remaining between them. CDR3 amino acids: CASSYSGSIQYF. The CDR3 nucleotides are TGTGCCAGCAGTTACTCGGGGTCCATCCAGTACTTC. Supplemented by reference TRBV7-2 and TRBJ2-4, the full variable domain reads GAGVSQSPSNKVTEKGKDVELRCDPISGHTALYWYRQSLGQGLEFLIYFQGNSAPDKSGLPSDRFSAERTGGSVSTLTIQRTQQEDSAVYLCASSYSGSIQYFGAGTRLSVL.

The rearrangement links TRBV18 to TRBJ1-2; no clear D. Trimming left V 3 bases short and J 5 bases short, with 10 bases between. The germline V gene has CDR1 KGHSH and CDR2 LQKENI. The CDR3 length is 13 residues. CDR3 in DNA: TGTGCCAGCTCACCCGGGCCCCAGTATGGCTACACCTTC. Translating gives CASSPGPQYGYTF. The full variable domain, with the rest looked up from reference TRBV18 and TRBJ1-2, is NAGVMQNPRHLVRRRGQEARLRCSPMKGHSHVYWYRQLPEEGLKFMVYLQKENIIDESGMPKERFSAEFPKEGPSILRIQQVVRGDSAAYFCASSPGPQYGYTFGSGTRLTVV.